This T cell receptor (beta chain) was captured in a study of blood T cell repertoires in COVID-19. Across the whole study: The United States, Italy and Spain provided the acute and convalescent COVID-19 samples. PBMCs, B-cell-depleted T cells, or T cells were the source of the cDNA or gDNA that made up the material.

Authors' data handling: Amplifying reference gene primers gave estimates of nucleated cell counts. TCRdb's table, derived via immunoSEQ multiplex PCR, lists solely in-frame clones and lacks some. The V and J calls and the clone size are those of that table, but D and trimming were determined from the DNA. The top ten clones hold more than 1.2% of a sample with a few hundred thousand clones, around nine tenths of them seen once. Germline V gene data show CDR1 as MDHEN and CDR2 as SYDVKM. The CDR3 adds up to 14 amino acids, both ends counted. Points on this clone: The limits of the CDR3 on the DNA are not certain, so only TCRdb's listed CDR3 is given.

The chain uses TRBV28 and TRBJ2-7; the D call in the table, TRBD1, was not verified against the DNA. Sequencing was carried out using peripheral blood. This TCR came from a man aged 80 or over with acute or convalescent COVID-19. The CDR3 is CASNIGWAGGARNF.